This paragraph covers one T cell receptor beta chain sequence. This record comes from a study of blood T cell repertoires in COVID-19. Study-wide background: T cells, B-cell-depleted T cells, or PBMCs supplied cDNA or gDNA.

Per the original data handling: For nucleated cells, counts were estimated from reference gene primer amplification. Assay: immunoSEQ multiplex PCR; the TCRdb copy retains only in-frame clones and omits some. The DNA gave D and trimming, while V, J and clone size come from that table. The sample lists approximately 190,000 clones, about 80% occurring once. The receptor's source is a man between 60 and 75 years old with acute or convalescent COVID-19. The sequenced material came from peripheral blood.

CDR3 sequence reads: CASSYDYLPGQGSGANVLTF. The CDR3 nucleotides are TGTGCCAGCAGCTACGATTATTTACCGGGACAGGGGTCTGGGGCCAACGTCCTGACTTTC. The rearrangement links TRBV27 to TRBJ2-6, with 10 bases that match TRBD1. The CDR3 runs 20 residues. Germline assignment: CDR1 MNHEY and CDR2 SMNVEV (reference sequence). V trimming: 6 bases; J trimming: 1 base; junction bases outside the gene matches: 15.